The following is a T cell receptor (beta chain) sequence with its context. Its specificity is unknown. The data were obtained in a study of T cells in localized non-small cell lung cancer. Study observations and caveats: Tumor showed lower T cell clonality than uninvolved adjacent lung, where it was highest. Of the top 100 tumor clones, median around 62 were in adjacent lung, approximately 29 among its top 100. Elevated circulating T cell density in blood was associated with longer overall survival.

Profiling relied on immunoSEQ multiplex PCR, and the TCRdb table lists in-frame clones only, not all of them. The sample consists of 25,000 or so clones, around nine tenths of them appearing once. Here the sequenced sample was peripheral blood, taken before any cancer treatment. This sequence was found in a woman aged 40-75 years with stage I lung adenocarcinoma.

CDR3 sequence reads: CASSFRLDYNEQFF. The DNA of the CDR3 is TGTGCCAGCAGTTTTAGGTTGGACTACAATGAGCAGTTCTTC. The chain joins TRBV28 to TRBJ2-1; D gene ambiguous. The CDR3 totals 14 residues. CDR1 and CDR2 from the germline V gene are MDHEN and SYDVKM. V was shortened by 3 bases and J by 3 bases, with 9 bases between the two germline ends.